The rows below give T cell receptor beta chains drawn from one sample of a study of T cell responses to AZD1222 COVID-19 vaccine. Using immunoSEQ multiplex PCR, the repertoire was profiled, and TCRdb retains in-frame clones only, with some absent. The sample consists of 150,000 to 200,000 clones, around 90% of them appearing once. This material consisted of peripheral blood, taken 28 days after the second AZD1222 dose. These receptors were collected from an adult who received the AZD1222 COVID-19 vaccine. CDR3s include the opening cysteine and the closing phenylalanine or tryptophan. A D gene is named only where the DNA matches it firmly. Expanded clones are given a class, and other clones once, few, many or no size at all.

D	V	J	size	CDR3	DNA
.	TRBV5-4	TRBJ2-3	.	CASGGNTDTQYF	TGTGCCAGCGGAGGTAACACAGATACGCAGTATTTT
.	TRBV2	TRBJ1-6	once	CASSVSSPLHF	TGTGCCAGCAGTGTAAGCTCACCCCTCCACTTT
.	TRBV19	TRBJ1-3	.	CASSRAEHSGNTIYF	TGTGCCAGTAGTAGGGCAGAGCACTCTGGAAACACCATATATTTT
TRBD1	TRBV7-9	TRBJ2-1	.	CASSSGTGGKGEQFF	TGTGCCAGCAGCTCCGGGACAGGGGGCAAGGGTGAGCAGTTCTTC
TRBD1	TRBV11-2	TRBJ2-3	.	CASSLGTGPLSTDTQYF	TGTGCCAGCAGCTTAGGGACAGGGCCCCTTAGCACAGATACGCAGTATTTT
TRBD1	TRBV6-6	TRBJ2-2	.	CASSKRTGRQTGELFF	TGTGCCAGCAGTAAAAGGACAGGGAGACAGACCGGGGAGCTGTTTTTT
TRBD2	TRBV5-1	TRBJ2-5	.	CASSSTSGGAGQETQYF	TGCGCCAGCAGCTCGACTAGCGGGGGGGCCGGGCAAGAGACCCAGTACTTC
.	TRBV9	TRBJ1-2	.	CASSPGVGYGYTF	TGTGCCAGCAGCCCAGGGGTAGGCTATGGCTACACCTTC
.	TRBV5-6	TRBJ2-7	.	CASSEEGFPYEQYF	TGTGCCAGCAGCGAGGAGGGGTTCCCCTACGAGCAGTACTTC
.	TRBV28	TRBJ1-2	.	CAAGGGHYGYTF	TGTGCCGCAGGCGGGGGCCACTATGGCTACACCTTC
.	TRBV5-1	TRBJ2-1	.	CASSFGAPSYNEQFF	TGCGCCAGCAGCTTTGGGGCTCCTTCCTACAATGAGCAGTTCTTC
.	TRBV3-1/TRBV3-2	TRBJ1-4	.	CASSQDRSMSTNEKLFF	TGTGCCAGCAGCCAAGATCGGAGCATGTCAACTAATGAAAAACTGTTTTTT
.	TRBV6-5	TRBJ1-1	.	CASSYGGSPNTEAFF	TGTGCCAGCAGTTACGGGGGCAGCCCGAACACTGAAGCTTTCTTT
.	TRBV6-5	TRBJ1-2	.	CASSYSGDYGYTF	TGTGCCAGCAGTTACTCAGGGGACTATGGCTACACCTTC
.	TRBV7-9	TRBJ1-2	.	CASSSSLGGNYGYTF	TGTGCCAGCAGCTCGTCTCTGGGGGGTAACTATGGCTACACCTTC
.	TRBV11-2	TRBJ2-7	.	CASSLVWRTGPQGSYEQYF	TGTGCCAGCAGCTTAGTATGGCGAACAGGGCCACAAGGCTCCTACGAGCAGTACTTC
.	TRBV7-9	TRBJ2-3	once	CASGGEGTQYF	TGTGCCAGCGGCGGCGAGGGTACGCAGTATTTT
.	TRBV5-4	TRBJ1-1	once	CASSGQGLDTEAFF	TGTGCCAGCAGCGGGCAGGGACTTGACACTGAAGCTTTCTTT
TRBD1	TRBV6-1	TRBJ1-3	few	CASSETPTGSGNTIYF	TGTGCCAGCAGTGAAACTCCGACAGGGTCTGGAAACACCATATATTTT
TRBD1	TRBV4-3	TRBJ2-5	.	CASSQELTGKTQYF	TGCGCCAGCAGCCAAGAGTTGACAGGGAAGACCCAGTACTTC
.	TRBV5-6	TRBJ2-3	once	CASSSTGTQYF	TGTGCCAGCAGCTCCACCGGGACCCAGTATTTT
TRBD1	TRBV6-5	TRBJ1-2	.	CASSYRDREGYTF	TGTGCCAGCAGTTACCGGGACAGGGAAGGCTACACCTTC
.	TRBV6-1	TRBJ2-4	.	CASSEGGVARAKNIQYF	TGTGCCAGCAGTGAAGGGGGGGTGGCGCGGGCCAAAAACATTCAGTACTTC
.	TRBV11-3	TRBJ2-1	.	CASSLDRRDYEQFF	TGTGCCAGCAGCTTAGATCGCAGAGACTATGAGCAGTTCTTC
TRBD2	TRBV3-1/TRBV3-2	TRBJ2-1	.	CASSQDMWLAEFF	TGTGCCAGCAGCCAAGATATGTGGCTAGCGGAGTTCTTC
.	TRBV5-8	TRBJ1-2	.	CASSLNWERVGYTF	TGTGCCAGCAGCTTGAATTGGGAGAGGGTCGGCTACACCTTC
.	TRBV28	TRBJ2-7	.	CASSLYRDEQYF	TGTGCCAGCAGTTTATACAGGGACGAGCAGTACTTC
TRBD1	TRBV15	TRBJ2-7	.	CATSRDQGAREQYF	TGTGCCACCAGCAGAGACCAGGGGGCGAGGGAGCAGTACTTC
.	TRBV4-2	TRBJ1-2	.	CASSEGVGGYTF	TGTGCCAGCAGCGAAGGGGTGGGTGGCTACACCTTC
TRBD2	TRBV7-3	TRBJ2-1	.	CASSPTRGSSYNEQFF	TGTGCCAGCAGCCCTACGCGGGGGAGCTCCTACAATGAGCAGTTCTTC
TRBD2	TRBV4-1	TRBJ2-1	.	CASSQEGLVGNEQFF	TGCGCCAGCAGCCAAGAAGGACTAGTGGGCAATGAGCAGTTCTTC
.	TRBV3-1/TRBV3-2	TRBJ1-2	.	CASSLNGGPLYGYTF	TGTGCCAGCAGCCTGAACGGTGGTCCCCTCTATGGCTACACCTTC
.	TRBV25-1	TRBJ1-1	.	CASSTRAVGFAEAFF	TGTGCCAGCAGTACCCGGGCCGTAGGGTTCGCTGAAGCTTTCTTT
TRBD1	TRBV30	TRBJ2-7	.	CAWIGMGQGVHEQYF	TGTGCCTGGATTGGGATGGGACAGGGCGTCCACGAGCAGTACTTC
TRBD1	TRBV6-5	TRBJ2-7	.	CASSYSGQGAEQYF	TGTGCCAGCAGTTACTCGGGACAGGGGGCCGAGCAGTACTTC
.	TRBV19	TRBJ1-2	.	CASSITVNGGYTF	TGTGCCAGTAGTATAACGGTTAATGGTGGCTACACCTTC
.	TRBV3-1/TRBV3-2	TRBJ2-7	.	CASSQDGGRPYEQYF	TGTGCCAGCAGCCAAGATGGCGGGCGGCCCTACGAGCAGTACTTC
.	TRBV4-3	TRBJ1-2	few	CASSQGTYGYTF	TGCGCCAGCAGCCAAGGAACCTATGGCTACACCTTC
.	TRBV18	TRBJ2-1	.	CASSPVTGIYNEQFF	TGTGCCAGCTCACCGGTAACAGGGATCTACAATGAGCAGTTCTTC
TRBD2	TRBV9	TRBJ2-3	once	CASSHSGGGTDTQYF	TGTGCCAGCAGTCATAGCGGGGGGGGCACAGATACGCAGTATTTT
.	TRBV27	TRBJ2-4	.	CASIGWQGPKNIQYF	TGTGCCAGCATTGGTTGGCAGGGGCCGAAAAACATTCAGTACTTC
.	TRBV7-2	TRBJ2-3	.	CASSLVGRLTTDTQYF	TGTGCCAGCAGCTTAGTTGGTCGACTGACCACAGATACGCAGTATTTT
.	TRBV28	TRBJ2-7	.	CASSSPGTSEQYF	TGTGCCAGCAGTTCCCCGGGTACGAGTGAGCAGTACTTC
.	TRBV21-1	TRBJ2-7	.	CGTSSYEQYF	TGTGGGACGAGCTCCTACGAGCAGTACTTC
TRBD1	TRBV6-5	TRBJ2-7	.	CASSIRQGSYEQYF	TGTGCCAGCAGTATCCGACAGGGGTCCTACGAGCAGTACTTC
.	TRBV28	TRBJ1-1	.	CASRGGFWDTEAFF	TGTGCCAGCAGGGGCGGTTTCTGGGACACTGAAGCTTTCTTT
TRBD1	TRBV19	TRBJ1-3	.	CASSPDRVTGNTIYF	TGTGCCAGTAGCCCCGACAGGGTAACTGGAAACACCATATATTTT
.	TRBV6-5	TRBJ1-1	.	CASSYPGAPNTEAFF	TGTGCCAGCAGTTATCCCGGGGCCCCGAACACTGAAGCTTTCTTT
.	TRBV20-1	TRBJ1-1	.	CSASDTSPTEAFF	TGCAGTGCTAGTGACACGTCCCCTACTGAAGCTTTCTTT
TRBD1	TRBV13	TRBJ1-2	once	CASSRGGQADGYTF	TGTGCCAGCAGCCGGGGGGGACAGGCTGATGGCTACACCTTC
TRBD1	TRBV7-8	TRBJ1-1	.	CASSLASGQGGTEAFF	TGTGCCAGCAGCTTAGCCTCAGGACAGGGGGGGACTGAAGCTTTCTTT
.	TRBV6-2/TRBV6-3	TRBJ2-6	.	CASSYSGTGKISGANVLTF	TGTGCCAGCAGTTACTCTGGGACGGGGAAGATCTCTGGGGCCAACGTCCTGACTTTC
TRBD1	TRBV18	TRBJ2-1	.	CASSLGQGAMNEQFF	TGTGCCAGCTCACTAGGACAGGGGGCGATGAATGAGCAGTTCTTC
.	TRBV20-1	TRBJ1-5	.	CSASLSSNQPQHF	TGCAGTGCTAGTCTTTCTAGCAATCAGCCCCAGCATTTT
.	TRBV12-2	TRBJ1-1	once	CASRYPLGDTEAFF	TGTGCAAGTCGCTACCCACTAGGGGACACTGAAGCTTTCTTT
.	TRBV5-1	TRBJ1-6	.	CASSHADPRGSSYNSPLHF	TGCGCCAGCAGCCACGCGGACCCCCGCGGGAGCTCCTATAATTCACCCCTCCACTTT
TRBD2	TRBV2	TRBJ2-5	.	CASSEVASGGGRETQYF	TGTGCCAGCAGTGAAGTTGCTAGCGGGGGAGGAAGGGAGACCCAGTACTTC
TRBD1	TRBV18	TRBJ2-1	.	CASSQEGQGHNEQFF	TGTGCCAGCTCCCAAGAGGGACAGGGCCACAATGAGCAGTTCTTC
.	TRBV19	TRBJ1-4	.	CASSIQSGQALEKLFF	TGTGCCAGTAGTATACAGTCGGGGCAAGCTCTAGAAAAACTGTTTTTT